A selection of T cell receptor beta chains follows, all from one sample in a study of cytomegalovirus exposure and HLA in healthy donors. The table came from immunoSEQ multiplex PCR; TCRdb's copy has only in-frame clones and leaves some out. The data contain roughly 150,000 clones, over 80% of them singletons. Sequences were obtained from PBMCs. The source is a woman between 18 and 30 years old in good health and CMV-seronegative. Each CDR3 is given with its conserved first and last residue. Clone size is shown for a subset of rows, as once, few, many or a class of expanded clone.

length: 15
size: few
V: TRBV11-2
CDR3: CASSLTGPGANVLTF

length: 15
size: NA
V: TRBV6-6
CDR3: CASSYSKERNTEAFF

length: 13
size: NA
V: TRBV5-1
CDR3: CASSLEPGNGYTF

length: 13
size: NA
V: TRBV6-5
CDR3: CASSYSRYNEQFF

length: 16
size: few
V: TRBV5-4
CDR3: CASSDPDRGPPYEQYF

length: 14
size: few
V: TRBV5-1
CDR3: CASSSVDSVSPLHF

length: 17
size: NA
V: TRBV19
CDR3: CASSLGWRGNRGNEQFF

length: 15
size: NA
V: TRBV5-1
CDR3: CASSSSRPWNTEAFF

length: 12
size: NA
V: TRBV6-1
CDR3: CASQQGTYGYTF

length: 14
size: once
V: TRBV29-1
CDR3: CSVAPGQVGYEQYF

length: 14
size: NA
V: TRBV4-1
CDR3: CASSQEPQVTEAFF

length: 12
size: once
V: TRBV29-1
CDR3: CSVKDRVGGYTF

length: 17
size: NA
V: TRBV4-2
CDR3: CASSQVRGLESTDTQYF

length: 14
size: NA
V: TRBV27
CDR3: CASSLSRQLTEAFF

length: 12
size: NA
V: TRBV30
CDR3: CALRRQGPEAFF

length: 17
size: once
V: TRBV5-1
CDR3: CASSSGTGGGRDTEAFF

length: 13
size: NA
V: TRBV30
CDR3: CAWSARIGYGYTF

length: 13
size: NA
V: TRBV5-6
CDR3: CASSPGSAETQYF

length: 13
size: NA
V: TRBV28
CDR3: CASSTGQVTKAFF

length: 13
size: NA
V: TRBV14
CDR3: CASSQWATGELFF

length: 13
size: NA
V: TRBV6-1
CDR3: CASTLDSNRGYTF

length: 15
size: few
V: TRBV27
CDR3: CASSFAGATNEKLFF

length: 12
size: NA
V: TRBV5-4
CDR3: CASSLVSNEQFF

length: 15
size: NA
V: TRBV5-5
CDR3: CASSLATDKSQPQHF

length: 16
size: once
V: TRBV30
CDR3: CAWSKDRTATNEKLFF

length: 13
size: NA
V: TRBV28
CDR3: CASRSSGGQPQHF

length: 15
size: few
V: TRBV6-1
CDR3: CASSEQQGASQPQHF

length: 15
size: NA
V: TRBV11-2
CDR3: CASSLHGGMAGELFF

length: 14
size: NA
V: TRBV29-1
CDR3: CSVVRDRGLTEAFF

length: 16
size: NA
V: TRBV5-5
CDR3: CASSSGHGQGNQPQHF

length: 13
size: NA
V: TRBV5-5
CDR3: CASSSGGNRELFF

length: 16
size: NA
V: TRBV6-1
CDR3: CASSEVRIRYGTEAFF

length: 14
size: NA
V: TRBV6-6
CDR3: CASSRTSDDGELFF

length: 12
size: NA
V: TRBV6-6
CDR3: CASSRGQYEQYF

length: 14
size: few
V: TRBV10-2
CDR3: CASSDLQGDQPQHF

length: 13
size: NA
V: TRBV18
CDR3: CASSPADFYEQYF

length: 15
size: NA
V: TRBV11-2
CDR3: CASSLAAGNSYEQYF

length: 14
size: NA
V: TRBV6-5
CDR3: CASSSLRLQETQYF

length: 16
size: NA
V: TRBV5-5
CDR3: CASSLTGKVAGNTIYF

length: 13
size: few
V: TRBV19
CDR3: CASSIGQSYGYTF

length: 15
size: NA
V: TRBV6-5
CDR3: CASSYSYGRAYEQYF

length: 17
size: NA
V: TRBV28
CDR3: CASSLSRTGGVGYGYTF

length: 14
size: NA
V: TRBV2
CDR3: CASSLGQGNEKLFF